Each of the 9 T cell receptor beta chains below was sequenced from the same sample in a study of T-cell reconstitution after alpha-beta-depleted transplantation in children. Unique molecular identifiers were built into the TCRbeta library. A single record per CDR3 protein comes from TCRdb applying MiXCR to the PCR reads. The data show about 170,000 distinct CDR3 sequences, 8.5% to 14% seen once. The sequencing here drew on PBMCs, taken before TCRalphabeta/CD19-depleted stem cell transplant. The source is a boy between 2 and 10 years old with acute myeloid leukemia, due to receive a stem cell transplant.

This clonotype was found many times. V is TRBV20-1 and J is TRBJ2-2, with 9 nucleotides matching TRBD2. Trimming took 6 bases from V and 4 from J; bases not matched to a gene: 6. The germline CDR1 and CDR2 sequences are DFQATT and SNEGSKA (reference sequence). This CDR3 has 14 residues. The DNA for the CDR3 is TGCAGTGCAGGCGGGAGGGCCGGCACCGGGGAGCTGTTTTTT. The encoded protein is CSAGGRAGTGELFF.

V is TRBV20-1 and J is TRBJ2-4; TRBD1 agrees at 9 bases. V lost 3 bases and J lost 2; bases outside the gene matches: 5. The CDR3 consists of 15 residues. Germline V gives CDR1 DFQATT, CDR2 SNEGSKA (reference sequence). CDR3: CSASTGGITKNIQYF. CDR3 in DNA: TGCAGTGCTAGCACAGGGGGCATCACCAAAAACATTCAGTACTTC.

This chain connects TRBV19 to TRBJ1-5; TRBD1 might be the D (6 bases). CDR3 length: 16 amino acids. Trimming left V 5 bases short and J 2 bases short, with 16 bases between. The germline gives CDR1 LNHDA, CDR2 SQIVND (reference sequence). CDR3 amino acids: CASSFLQGGGNQPQHF. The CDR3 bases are TGTGCCAGTAGTTTTTTACAGGGTGGAGGCAATCAGCCCCAGCATTTT.

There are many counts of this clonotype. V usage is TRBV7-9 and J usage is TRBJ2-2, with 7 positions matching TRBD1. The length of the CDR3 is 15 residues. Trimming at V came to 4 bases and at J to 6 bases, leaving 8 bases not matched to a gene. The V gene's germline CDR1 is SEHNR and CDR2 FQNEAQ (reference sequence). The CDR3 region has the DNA TGTGCCAGCAGCTCACAGGGGATAAGGGCCGGGGAGCTGTTTTTT. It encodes CASSSQGIRAGELFF.

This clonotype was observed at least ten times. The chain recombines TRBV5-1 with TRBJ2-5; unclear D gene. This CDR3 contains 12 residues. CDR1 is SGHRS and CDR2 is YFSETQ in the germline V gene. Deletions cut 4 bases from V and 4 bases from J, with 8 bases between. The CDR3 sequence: CASSPGVETQYF. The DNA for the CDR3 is TGCGCCAGCAGCCCGGGTGTAGAGACCCAGTACTTC.

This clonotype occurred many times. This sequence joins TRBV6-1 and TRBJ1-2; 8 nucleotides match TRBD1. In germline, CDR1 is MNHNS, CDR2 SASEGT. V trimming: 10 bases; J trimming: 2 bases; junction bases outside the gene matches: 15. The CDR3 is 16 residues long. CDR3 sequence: CATFGKATGENYGYTF. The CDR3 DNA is TGTGCCACCTTCGGGAAAGCGACAGGGGAGAACTATGGCTACACCTTC.

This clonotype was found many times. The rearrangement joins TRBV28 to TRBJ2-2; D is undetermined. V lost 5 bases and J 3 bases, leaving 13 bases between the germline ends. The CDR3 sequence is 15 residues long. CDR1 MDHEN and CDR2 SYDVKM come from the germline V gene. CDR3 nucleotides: TGTGCCAGCAGTCAGGTGGGCCGGTACACCGGGGAGCTGTTTTTT. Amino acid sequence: CASSQVGRYTGELFF. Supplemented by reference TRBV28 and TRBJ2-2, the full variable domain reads DVKVTQSSRYLVKRTGEKVFLECVQDMDHENMFWYRQDPGLGLRLIYFSYDVKMKEKGDIPEGYSVSREKKERFSLILESASTNQTSMYLCASSQVGRYTGELFFGEGSRLTVL.

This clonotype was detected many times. Here the CDR3 DNA reads TGCAGCGTTGGATGGACAGGGGTCAACTATGGCTACACCTTC. Its translation: CSVGWTGVNYGYTF. The chain carries TRBV29-1 and TRBJ1-2; the match to TRBD1 covers 9 bases. The germline V gene has CDR1 SQVTM and CDR2 ANQGSEA. The trim removed 4 bases at V and 2 bases at J, leaving 5 bases unmatched. The CDR3 totals 14 residues.

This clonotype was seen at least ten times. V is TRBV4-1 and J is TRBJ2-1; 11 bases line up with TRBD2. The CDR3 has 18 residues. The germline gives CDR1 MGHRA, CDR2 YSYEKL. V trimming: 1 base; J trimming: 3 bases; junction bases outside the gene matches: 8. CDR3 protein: CASSQVSLAGGYYNEQFF. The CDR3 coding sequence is TGCGCCAGCAGCCAAGTGTCCCTAGCGGGGGGTTACTACAATGAGCAGTTCTTC.